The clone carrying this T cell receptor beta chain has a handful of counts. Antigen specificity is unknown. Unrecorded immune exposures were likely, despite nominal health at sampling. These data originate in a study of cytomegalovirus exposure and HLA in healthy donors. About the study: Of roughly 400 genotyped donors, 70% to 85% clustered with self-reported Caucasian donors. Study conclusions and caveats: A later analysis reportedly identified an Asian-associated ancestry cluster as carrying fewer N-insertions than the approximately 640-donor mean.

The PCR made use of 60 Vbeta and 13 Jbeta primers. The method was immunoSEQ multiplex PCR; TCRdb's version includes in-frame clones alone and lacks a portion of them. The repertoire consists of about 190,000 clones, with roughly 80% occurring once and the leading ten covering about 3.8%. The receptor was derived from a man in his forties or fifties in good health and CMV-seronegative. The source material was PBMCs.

The CDR3 region has the DNA TGTGCCAGCAGCTCCAGGCCCTACGAGATCGCCGGGGAGCTGTTTTTT. Protein: CASSSRPYEIAGELFF. The chain is built from TRBV7-3 and TRBJ2-2, with D hard to call. The CDR3 has 16 residues. The V end lost 4 bases, the J end lost 6 bases, and 18 bases lay between the germline ends. CDR1 SGHTA and CDR2 FQGTGA come from the germline V gene.